Listed below are T cell receptor beta chains from one sample, sequenced in a study of blood T cell repertoires in COVID-19. Here immunoSEQ multiplex PCR was the method, and the copy in TCRdb shows in-frame clones only, minus some. The table has approximately 110,000 clones, about 85% seen once; the top ten hold around 3%. Sequenced sample: peripheral blood. The receptors come from an elderly woman with COVID-19, enrolled during active disease. CDR3s include the opening cysteine and the closing phenylalanine or tryptophan. The D gene is left open where the match is weak. Part of the rows lack a size; the others show once, few, many or a class for expanded clones.

few	TRBJ1-1	TRBV19	NA	CASSSQGWNTEAFF	TGTGCCAGTAGTTCGCAGGGGTGGAACACTGAAGCTTTCTTT
few	TRBJ2-1	TRBV7-6	TRBD2	CASSNRGLAAYNEQFF	TGTGCCAGCAGCAATAGGGGACTAGCGGCCTACAATGAGCAGTTCTTC
NA	TRBJ2-2	TRBV15	TRBD2	CATSRDPASGKGGELFF	TGTGCCACCAGCAGAGATCCGGCTAGCGGGAAAGGAGGGGAGCTGTTTTTT
NA	TRBJ1-1	TRBV5-1	NA	CASSLVLGGDTEAFF	TGCGCCAGCAGCTTGGTGTTAGGAGGGGACACTGAAGCTTTCTTT
NA	TRBJ1-3	TRBV19	NA	CASSNTGRAVSGNTIYF	TGTGCCAGTAGTAACACGGGCAGGGCCGTCTCTGGAAACACCATATATTTT
NA	TRBJ2-4	TRBV6-2/TRBV6-3	NA	CASSYRDTIDIQYF	TGTGCCAGCAGTTACCGGGACACCATAGACATTCAGTACTTC
few	TRBJ2-7	TRBV3-1/TRBV3-2	NA	CASSQQGSYEQYF	TGTGCCAGCAGCCAACAGGGATCCTACGAGCAGTACTTC
NA	TRBJ1-2	TRBV18	TRBD1	CASSRDRDGYTF	TGTGCCAGCTCCCGGGACAGGGATGGCTACACCTTC
once	TRBJ2-5	TRBV27	NA	CASSISTRGDTQYF	TGTGCCAGCAGTATATCGACTAGGGGTGACACCCAGTACTTC
NA	TRBJ1-1	TRBV5-1	NA	CASSLRAGDTEAFF	TGCGCCAGCAGCTTGAGAGCAGGGGACACTGAAGCTTTCTTT
NA	TRBJ2-1	TRBV28	TRBD1	CASRPPGQGVGSYNEQFF	TGTGCCAGCAGGCCACCGGGACAGGGGGTCGGTTCCTACAATGAGCAGTTCTTC
NA	TRBJ1-3	TRBV28	TRBD1	CASSSGDRGGNTIYF	TGTGCCAGCAGTTCGGGGGACAGGGGAGGAAACACCATATATTTT
NA	TRBJ2-5	TRBV3-1/TRBV3-2	NA	CASSQDEGTQYF	TGTGCCAGCAGCCAAGATGAGGGGACCCAGTACTTC
NA	TRBJ2-7	TRBV27	TRBD1	CASSLSGQGHEQYF	TGTGCCAGCAGTTTATCGGGACAGGGGCACGAGCAGTACTTC
NA	TRBJ2-5	TRBV28	TRBD1	CASSAPTGNGETQYF	TGTGCCAGCAGTGCCCCGACAGGGAACGGGGAGACCCAGTACTTC
NA	TRBJ1-4	TRBV6-6	TRBD1	CASSPGTGVLIEKLFF	TGTGCCAGCAGTCCCGGGACAGGGGTTTTGATTGAAAAACTGTTTTTT
NA	TRBJ2-5	TRBV5-1	NA	CASSVGGSKETQYF	TGCGCCAGCAGCGTGGGGGGCAGCAAAGAGACCCAGTACTTC